The T cell receptor beta chain under discussion was sequenced for a study of blood T cell repertoires in COVID-19. For the study at large: PBMCs, B-cell-depleted T cells, or T cells were the source of the cDNA or gDNA that made up the material.

Original analysis: How many nucleated cells were present was estimated from reference gene primer amplification. Using immunoSEQ multiplex PCR, the repertoire was profiled, and TCRdb retains in-frame clones only, with some absent. That table gives V, J and clone size, and the DNA gave D and trimming. The sample contains 61,000 or so clones, more than 70% of which appear only once. The CDR3 has 15 residues. Trimming removed 6 bases from V and 6 bases from J; junction bases left unmatched: 14. This TCR derives from a woman in her forties or fifties with active or convalescent COVID-19. Material for sequencing was peripheral blood. The chain combines TRBV23-1 with TRBJ2-7; TRBD1 agrees at 7 bases. TRBV23-1 is assigned to the ORF class and has an uncertain function. The CDR3 loop is CASRHRQGTVSEQYF. CDR3 nucleotides: TGCGCCAGCAGACACCGACAGGGAACGGTGAGCGAGCAGTACTTC.